Listed below are T cell receptor beta chains from one sample, sequenced in a study of cytomegalovirus exposure and HLA in healthy donors. The assay was immunoSEQ multiplex PCR, and TCRdb's table has in-frame clones only and misses some. In the table there are 90,000 to 150,000 clones, 70% to 85% of which are singletons. Sequencing used PBMCs. The receptors were gathered from a man between 18 and 35 years old in good health and CMV-seropositive. CDR3s include the opening cysteine and the closing phenylalanine or tryptophan. Fields, in order: D gene, J gene, clone size, V gene, CDR3 DNA, CDR3 protein. A D gene is named only where the DNA matches it firmly. Expanded clones get a size class; other rows say once, few or many, or leave the size out.

d_call: TRBD1; j_call: TRBJ2-2; clone_size: .; v_call: TRBV6-9; cdr3_nt: TGTGCCATCCGTAGGACAGGGTTCAAGAACACCGGGGAGCTGTTTTTT; cdr3_aa: CAIRRTGFKNTGELFF
d_call: TRBD1; j_call: TRBJ1-2; clone_size: .; v_call: TRBV29-1; cdr3_nt: TGCAGCGTCGAGGACAGGGCACCGAAGGGCTACACCTTC; cdr3_aa: CSVEDRAPKGYTF
d_call: .; j_call: TRBJ2-7; clone_size: .; v_call: TRBV30; cdr3_nt: TGTGCCTGGAGTGTACAGGCTTTCGAGCAGTACTTC; cdr3_aa: CAWSVQAFEQYF
d_call: .; j_call: TRBJ2-6; clone_size: .; v_call: TRBV6-1; cdr3_nt: TGTGCCAGCAGTGAAGGCCCCCCTGGGGCCAACGGCCTGACTTTC; cdr3_aa: CASSEGPPGANGLTF
d_call: TRBD1; j_call: TRBJ1-2; clone_size: .; v_call: TRBV5-1; cdr3_nt: TGCGCCAGCAGCGTGGACAGGGGAGGCTACACCTTC; cdr3_aa: CASSVDRGGYTF
d_call: .; j_call: TRBJ1-6; clone_size: .; v_call: TRBV27; cdr3_nt: TGTGCCAGCAGTTTCTTACAGGATTGGAATTCACCCCTCCACTTT; cdr3_aa: CASSFLQDWNSPLHF
d_call: .; j_call: TRBJ2-3; clone_size: .; v_call: TRBV28; cdr3_nt: TGTGCCAGCAGGCCCCGACAGGATCTACCCACAGATACGCAGTATTTT; cdr3_aa: CASRPRQDLPTDTQYF
d_call: TRBD1; j_call: TRBJ1-2; clone_size: few; v_call: TRBV27; cdr3_nt: TGTGCCAGCAGTCATGGACCGGGACAGACCTATGGCTACACCTTC; cdr3_aa: CASSHGPGQTYGYTF
d_call: .; j_call: TRBJ1-5; clone_size: .; v_call: TRBV5-4; cdr3_nt: TGTGCCAGCAGCTTTGAGGGGGTCAATCAGCCCCAGCATTTT; cdr3_aa: CASSFEGVNQPQHF
d_call: .; j_call: TRBJ1-1; clone_size: .; v_call: TRBV30; cdr3_nt: TGTGCCTGGGGACCTCAGGGGCCGGGGAACACTGAAGCTTTCTTT; cdr3_aa: CAWGPQGPGNTEAFF
d_call: .; j_call: TRBJ2-1; clone_size: .; v_call: TRBV6-1; cdr3_nt: TGTGCCAGCAGTGAAAGAGGCAGCTACAATGAGCAGTTCTTC; cdr3_aa: CASSERGSYNEQFF
d_call: .; j_call: TRBJ1-1; clone_size: .; v_call: TRBV7-2; cdr3_nt: TGTGCCAGCAGCTTAGAAGGGGGTCTGTTGAACACTGAAGCTTTCTTT; cdr3_aa: CASSLEGGLLNTEAFF
d_call: .; j_call: TRBJ2-2; clone_size: .; v_call: TRBV9; cdr3_nt: TGTGCCAGCGCTAAAATGAACACCGGGGAGCTGTTTTTT; cdr3_aa: CASAKMNTGELFF
d_call: .; j_call: TRBJ2-7; clone_size: .; v_call: TRBV13; cdr3_nt: TGTGCCAGCAGCAACAGGGCCCTCCGGTCCTACGAGCAGTACTTC; cdr3_aa: CASSNRALRSYEQYF
d_call: .; j_call: TRBJ1-4; clone_size: .; v_call: TRBV19; cdr3_nt: TGTGCCAGTAGTTCTCAAGGGGGATATAATGAAAAACTGTTTTTT; cdr3_aa: CASSSQGGYNEKLFF
d_call: .; j_call: TRBJ1-1; clone_size: few; v_call: TRBV20-1; cdr3_nt: TGCAGTGCTAACAAGAACACTGAAGCTTTCTTT; cdr3_aa: CSANKNTEAFF
d_call: .; j_call: TRBJ2-1; clone_size: .; v_call: TRBV5-6; cdr3_nt: TGTGCCAGCAGCTTGAGTCTACAGTACAATGAGCAGTTCTTC; cdr3_aa: CASSLSLQYNEQFF
d_call: .; j_call: TRBJ1-2; clone_size: .; v_call: TRBV29-1; cdr3_nt: TGCAGCGTTGAAGACGTACAGCCATCCTCCTATGGCTACACCTTC; cdr3_aa: CSVEDVQPSSYGYTF
d_call: .; j_call: TRBJ1-3; clone_size: few; v_call: TRBV19; cdr3_nt: TGTGCCAGTAGTATAAGAGGCTTTGGAAACACCATATATTTT; cdr3_aa: CASSIRGFGNTIYF
d_call: TRBD1; j_call: TRBJ2-5; clone_size: once; v_call: TRBV9; cdr3_nt: TGTGCCAGCAGCGCAGGGGGGACAGGGGGGGAGACCCAGTACTTC; cdr3_aa: CASSAGGTGGETQYF
d_call: TRBD2; j_call: TRBJ2-5; clone_size: .; v_call: TRBV4-1; cdr3_nt: TGCGCCAGCAGCCAGGCCCTAACTAGCGCGGAGACCCAGTACTTC; cdr3_aa: CASSQALTSAETQYF
d_call: .; j_call: TRBJ1-3; clone_size: .; v_call: TRBV4-1; cdr3_nt: TGCGCCAGCAGCCAGAGAACAGACTCTGGAAACACCATATATTTT; cdr3_aa: CASSQRTDSGNTIYF
d_call: TRBD1; j_call: TRBJ1-1; clone_size: .; v_call: TRBV13; cdr3_nt: TGTGCCAGCAGCTCTCCCGGGACAGGGAACGTAGGGGCTTTCTTT; cdr3_aa: CASSSPGTGNVGAFF
d_call: .; j_call: TRBJ1-1; clone_size: .; v_call: TRBV14; cdr3_nt: TGTGCCAGCAGCCAAGAATACCGGCGGACTGAAGCTTTCTTT; cdr3_aa: CASSQEYRRTEAFF
d_call: TRBD2; j_call: TRBJ2-1; clone_size: .; v_call: TRBV28; cdr3_nt: TGTGCCAGCAGTCCCCAACTAGCGGGAGGGCCAGAGGAGCAGTTCTTC; cdr3_aa: CASSPQLAGGPEEQFF
d_call: .; j_call: TRBJ1-1; clone_size: .; v_call: TRBV6-5; cdr3_nt: TGTGCCAGCAGTGTCCCTGGAGACACTGAAGCTTTCTTT; cdr3_aa: CASSVPGDTEAFF
d_call: TRBD1; j_call: TRBJ1-5; clone_size: .; v_call: TRBV7-2; cdr3_nt: TGTGCCAGCAGCGAGACAGGGCAGCAGCCCCAGCATTTT; cdr3_aa: CASSETGQQPQHF
d_call: TRBD1; j_call: TRBJ2-7; clone_size: .; v_call: TRBV4-1; cdr3_nt: TGCGCCAGCAGCCAAGACCGCCTTACAGGGGGCGAATACGAGCAGTACTTC; cdr3_aa: CASSQDRLTGGEYEQYF
d_call: TRBD1; j_call: TRBJ1-1; clone_size: .; v_call: TRBV7-2; cdr3_nt: TGTGCCAGCAGCTTAGCGCAGGGGGGTGAAGCTTTCTTT; cdr3_aa: CASSLAQGGEAFF
d_call: .; j_call: TRBJ1-1; clone_size: .; v_call: TRBV19; cdr3_nt: TGTGCCAGTAGTATTGCCAGATACACTGAAGCTTTCTTT; cdr3_aa: CASSIARYTEAFF
d_call: TRBD1; j_call: TRBJ1-2; clone_size: .; v_call: TRBV30; cdr3_nt: TGTGCCTGCACCCCAGGGGGAAGAAAGGGCTACACCTTC; cdr3_aa: CACTPGGRKGYTF
d_call: .; j_call: TRBJ2-2; clone_size: .; v_call: TRBV15; cdr3_nt: TGTGCCACCAGCAGAGATGGAACGGAGTTTGACACCGGGGAGCTGTTTTTT; cdr3_aa: CATSRDGTEFDTGELFF
d_call: .; j_call: TRBJ1-1; clone_size: .; v_call: TRBV5-1; cdr3_nt: TGCGCCAGCAGCCCGGAAGGCGGGGTTTCCACTGAAGCTTTCTTT; cdr3_aa: CASSPEGGVSTEAFF
d_call: .; j_call: TRBJ1-1; clone_size: few; v_call: TRBV2; cdr3_nt: TGTGCCAGCAGTTATCAGGGATATGGTGAAGCTTTCTTT; cdr3_aa: CASSYQGYGEAFF
d_call: TRBD1; j_call: TRBJ1-1; clone_size: .; v_call: TRBV27; cdr3_nt: TGTGCCAGCAGTTTATCTGGGGACAGGGGCCTTGACACTGAAGCTTTCTTT; cdr3_aa: CASSLSGDRGLDTEAFF
d_call: TRBD1; j_call: TRBJ1-1; clone_size: once; v_call: TRBV7-6; cdr3_nt: TGTGCCAGCAGCTTAGGACAGGGGTCAGAAGCTTTCTTT; cdr3_aa: CASSLGQGSEAFF
d_call: .; j_call: TRBJ1-5; clone_size: medium-sized; v_call: TRBV5-3; cdr3_nt: TGTGCCAGAAGCTTGGAGGGGTATCAGCCCCAGCATTTT; cdr3_aa: CARSLEGYQPQHF
d_call: TRBD1; j_call: TRBJ1-1; clone_size: .; v_call: TRBV30; cdr3_nt: TGTGCCTGGCAGACCGGGACAGCGAACACTGAAGCTTTCTTT; cdr3_aa: CAWQTGTANTEAFF
d_call: TRBD1; j_call: TRBJ1-4; clone_size: few; v_call: TRBV19; cdr3_nt: TGTGCCAGTAGTAGGACAGGGTTTAATGAAAAACTGTTTTTT; cdr3_aa: CASSRTGFNEKLFF
d_call: .; j_call: TRBJ2-2; clone_size: few; v_call: TRBV7-3; cdr3_nt: TGTGCCAGCAGCTCCCTAACGAACACCGGGGAGCTGTTTTTT; cdr3_aa: CASSSLTNTGELFF
d_call: .; j_call: TRBJ1-2; clone_size: .; v_call: TRBV18; cdr3_nt: TGTGCCAGCACCGACGCGGGAGGACCCTTCAGCTATGGCTACACCTTC; cdr3_aa: CASTDAGGPFSYGYTF
d_call: .; j_call: TRBJ1-1; clone_size: .; v_call: TRBV19; cdr3_nt: TGTGCCAGTAGTATCGGTCAGGGCCACACTGAAGCTTTCTTT; cdr3_aa: CASSIGQGHTEAFF